This TCR beta chain came from a study of cytomegalovirus exposure and HLA in healthy donors. The CDR3 consists of 16 residues. The V gene's germline CDR1 is SGHRS and CDR2 YFSETQ. V dropped 0 bases and J dropped 2; count of bases not matched to a gene: 7. Researchers ran the PCR with 60 Vbeta and 13 Jbeta primers. Profiling relied on immunoSEQ multiplex PCR, and the TCRdb table lists in-frame clones only, not all of them. The repertoire holds 150,000 to 200,000 clones, with approximately 83% as singletons. The sequenced material came from PBMCs. The chain employs TRBV5-1 and TRBJ2-5; the match to TRBD2 covers 7 bases. The receptor was isolated from a man younger than 30 in good health and CMV-seropositive. The CDR3 region is CASSLARWGGQETQYF. CDR3 sequence (DNA): TGCGCCAGCAGCTTGGCCAGGTGGGGGGGTCAAGAGACCCAGTACTTC.